This paragraph covers one TCR beta chain sequence. This specimen comes from a study of T cells in localized non-small cell lung cancer. The repertoire was sequenced with immunoSEQ multiplex PCR; TCRdb's copy has only in-frame clones and lacks some. Of 1,500 to 2,000 clones listed, over 20% are singletons. The J segment lost 5 bases and the V segment lost 3 bases, leaving 5 bases of the junction unmatched. The germline V gene has CDR1 KGHSH and CDR2 LQKENI. The CDR3 has 15 residues. The chain employs TRBV18 and TRBJ2-3, with 10 nucleotides matching TRBD1. The sequenced sample was lung tumor tissue, obtained before any cancer treatment. The receptor was derived from a male donor aged 60 or older with stage II lung adenocarcinoma. The CDR3 DNA sequence: TGTGCCAGCTCACCCCTTTGGACAGGGGGAGATACGCAGTATTTT. Translation: CASSPLWTGGDTQYF. The complete variable domain, with remaining parts taken from reference TRBV18 and TRBJ2-3, reads NAGVMQNPRHLVRRRGQEARLRCSPMKGHSHVYWYRQLPEEGLKFMVYLQKENIIDESGMPKERFSAEFPKEGPSILRIQQVVRGDSAAYFCASSPLWTGGDTQYFGPGTRLTVL.